The 18 T cell receptor beta chains below all came from one sample that was sequenced in a study of spatial heterogeneity in lung cancer. TCRdb redid the calling of the 5' RACE reads with MiXCR, one entry per CDR3 protein. Of 12,000 or so distinct CDR3 sequences in the sample, just over 14% were seen once. The sample's time point: sample taken at primary tumor resection. Study results and caveats: Tumoral mutation counts were tracked by counts of expanded intratumoral alpha and beta TCRs.

No antigen has been assigned to these receptors. The source was lung tumor tissue, collected at surgery. These receptor sequences come from a male donor with early-stage non-small cell lung cancer.

This clonotype was detected ten times or more. The chain uses TRBV9 and TRBJ2-3; 10 nucleotides match TRBD1. CDR3 length: 16 residues. V dropped 0 bases and J dropped 2; count of bases not matched to a gene: 3. Per the germline V gene, CDR1 is SGDLS and CDR2 is YYNGEE. The CDR3 sequence: CASSVADRGLTDTQYF. CDR3 in DNA: TGTGCCAGCAGCGTAGCCGACAGGGGGCTCACAGATACGCAGTATTTT.

This clonotype showed up many times. The chain employs TRBV7-8 and TRBJ2-1; TRBD2 is a possible D gene (7 bases). V was cut by 5 bases and J by 5 bases, with 16 bases left in between. This CDR3 spans 15 amino acids. The germline V gene has CDR1 SGHVS and CDR2 FQNEAQ. CDR3 nucleotides: TGTGCCAGCAGCCCCTTCGCGGGGGCCAACAATGAGCAGTTCTTC. Translated, it gives CASSPFAGANNEQFF.

Many counts were recorded for this clonotype. The J gene is TRBJ2-1, the V gene TRBV12-3 or TRBV12-4; possible D gene TRBD2, 5 bases. Trimming cost V 4 bases and J 0 bases, with 10 bases left between them. The CDR3 contains 15 residues. CDR3 bases: TGTGCCAGCAGTTCCAGCGGAGCCTCCTACAATGAGCAGTTCTTC. This gives the protein CASSSSGASYNEQFF.

Judged by abundance, this clonotype is medium-sized. This chain joins TRBV11-2 and TRBJ1-1, with D unresolved. Per the germline V gene, CDR1 is SGHAT and CDR2 is FQNNGV. V lost 2 bases and J lost 3, with 7 bases in between. This CDR3 has 13 amino acids. Here the CDR3 reads CASSLQRDTEAFF. The CDR3 DNA is TGTGCCAGCAGCTTACAAAGAGACACTGAAGCTTTCTTT.

This clonotype appeared many times. The rearrangement joins TRBV10-2 to TRBJ1-5; D not resolved. The CDR3 spans 15 residues. Trimming cost V 8 bases and J 0 bases, with 14 bases left between them. CDR1 is WSHSY and CDR2 is SAAADI in the germline V gene. CDR3 coding DNA: TGCGCCAGCGGGGAGGGTGGAGATAGCAATCAGCCCCAGCATTTT. As protein: CASGEGGDSNQPQHF.

This clonotype was detected a few times. The chain has TRBV2 and TRBJ2-7; D ambiguous. The germline V gene has CDR1 SNHLY and CDR2 FYNNEI. Trimming took off 4 bases at V and 2 bases at J, with 15 bases between the two ends. The CDR3 contains 15 residues. The CDR3 protein is CASSVSPSRPYEQYF. Written as DNA, the CDR3 is TGTGCCAGCAGTGTCAGTCCCTCAAGGCCCTACGAGCAGTACTTC.

Ten or more counts support this clonotype. The V call is TRBV10-1, the J call TRBJ1-2; 10 nucleotides align to TRBD1. The CDR3 covers 16 residues. V lost 6 bases, J lost 6 bases, and 13 bases stayed unmatched. Germline V gene lookup returns CDR1 WNHNN and CDR2 SYGVQD (reference sequence). The CDR3 here is CASSRGGAGQGNGYTF. The CDR3 DNA is TGCGCCAGCAGCCGAGGAGGGGCGGGACAGGGGAATGGCTACACCTTC.

This clonotype was found once. The V and J genes are TRBV7-2 and TRBJ1-6; D possibly corresponds to TRBD1 (5 bases). CDR3 length: 13 amino acids. CDR1 and CDR2 from the germline V gene are SGHTA and FQGNSA. Deletions cut 5 bases from V and 7 bases from J, with 9 bases between. CDR3: CASSPGTNSPLHF. The CDR3 DNA sequence: TGTGCCAGCAGCCCCGGGACCAATTCACCCCTCCACTTT.

CDR3 amino acids: CASSPTVQEGPTEAFF. DNA of the CDR3: TGTGCCAGCTCACCGACGGTTCAGGAAGGTCCTACTGAAGCTTTCTTT. The V gene is TRBV18, the J gene TRBJ1-1; D is uncertain. V gave up 3 bases and J gave up 5 bases, with 19 bases separating them. Germline V gene data show CDR1 as KGHSH and CDR2 as LQKENI. The CDR3 has 16 residues.

This clonotype was counted many times. V is TRBV7-9 and J is TRBJ2-1; 10 bases match TRBD2. CDR1 and CDR2 (germline): SEHNR, FQNEAQ (reference sequence). The junction had 8 bases not matched to a gene; V was cut back by 3 bases and J by 6 bases. This CDR3 has 16 residues. This chain's CDR3 is CASSFEGLARFNEQFF. The CDR3 bases are TGTGCCAGCAGCTTCGAGGGACTAGCGCGTTTCAATGAGCAGTTCTTC.

This clonotype ranks as medium-sized (0.01 to 0.1%). V and J are TRBV7-6 and TRBJ2-1; D is ambiguous. With 1 base removed from V and 5 bases from J, the gap between germline ends came to 9 bases. CDR1 SGHVS and CDR2 FNYEAQ come from the germline V gene. The CDR3 consists of 14 residues. As DNA, the CDR3 is TGTGCCAGCAGCTTAGGATTTTCCCACAATGAGCAGTTCTTC. Translating gives CASSLGFSHNEQFF. Combining the CDR3 with reference TRBV7-6 and TRBJ2-1 gives the whole variable domain GAGVSQSPRYKVTKRGQDVALRCDPISGHVSLYWYRQALGQGPEFLTYFNYEAQQDKSGLPNDRFSAERPEGSISTLTIQRTEQRDSAMYRCASSLGFSHNEQFFGPGTRLTVL.

This clonotype appeared many times. The chain employs TRBV5-4 and TRBJ2-7; D is unclear. Trimming left V 2 bases short and J 2 bases short, with 11 bases between. CDR1 is SGHNT, CDR2 YYREEE, per germline (reference sequence). The CDR3 is 14 amino acids. DNA for the CDR3: TGTGCCAGCAGCTTATCGAGCAGACCCTACGAGCAGTACTTC. As protein: CASSLSSRPYEQYF.

The rearrangement uses TRBV7-2 and TRBJ1-5, with 8 positions matching TRBD1. There are 14 residues in the CDR3. Germline V gene sequence: CDR1 SGHTA, CDR2 FQGNSA. V shed 3 bases and J 7 bases; nucleotides not matched to a gene: 5. CDR3 in DNA: TGTGCCAGCAGCTTCGACAGGGGTGGCCAGCCCCAGCATTTT. Residues: CASSFDRGGQPQHF.

This clonotype is categorized as medium-sized. The chain combines TRBV3-1 with TRBJ2-7; the match to TRBD2 covers 13 bases. J was trimmed by 7 bases and V by 4 bases; bases with no gene match: 4. The CDR3 totals 14 residues. The V gene's germline CDR1 is LGHDT and CDR2 YNNKEL (reference sequence). DNA for the CDR3: TGTGCCAGCAGCCCCGGACTAGCGGGAGTGGAGCAGTACTTC. This gives the protein CASSPGLAGVEQYF.

This clonotype was observed many times. The chain carries TRBV6-2 or TRBV6-3 and TRBJ1-5; D gene unclear. The CDR3 length is 13 residues. V dropped 9 bases and J dropped 2 bases, with 11 bases sitting between them. Germline loops: CDR1 MNHEY, CDR2 SVGEGT. The DNA of the CDR3 is TGTGCCAGTACCCTCGGTGGCAATCAGCCCCAGCATTTT. It codes for CASTLGGNQPQHF.

Judged by abundance, this clonotype is medium-sized. V usage is TRBV6-2 or TRBV6-3 and J usage is TRBJ1-1; no clear D gene. V was trimmed by 0 bases and J by 10 bases, leaving 12 bases between them. The CDR3 covers 13 residues. Per germline, CDR1 MNHEY and CDR2 SVGEGT. The CDR3 DNA reads as TGTGCCAGCAGTTACTCATTCCGGCGAGGAGCTTTCTTT. This gives the protein CASSYSFRRGAFF.

This clonotype has more than one count but fewer than ten. This chain joins TRBV7-8 and TRBJ1-1, with D possibly TRBD1 on 5 matching bases. CDR1 and CDR2 from the germline V gene are SGHVS and FQNEAQ. V lost 1 base, J lost 5 bases, and 14 bases lay in between. The CDR3 sequence is 15 residues long. CDR3 amino acids: CASSLGGGVGTEAFF. DNA for the CDR3: TGTGCCAGCAGCTTAGGGGGCGGTGTTGGGACTGAAGCTTTCTTT. The full variable domain, rest sourced from reference TRBV7-8 and TRBJ1-1, is GAGVSQSPRYKVAKRGQDVALRCDPISGHVSLFWYQQALGQGPEFLTYFQNEAQLDKSGLPSDRFFAERPEGSVSTLKIQRTQQEDSAVYLCASSLGGGVGTEAFFGQGTRLTVV.

This clonotype appeared many times. The chain recombines TRBV5-4 with TRBJ2-7; D might be TRBD2 (5 bases). Germline V lookup: CDR1 SGHNT, CDR2 YYREEE (reference sequence). Trimming removed 1 base from V and 5 bases from J, with 13 bases in between. This CDR3 has 14 residues. The CDR3: CASSLITRSDEQYF. CDR3 nucleotides: TGTGCCAGCAGCTTGATCACTAGATCTGACGAGCAGTACTTC.